The 32 T cell receptor beta chains given below trace back to one sample, sequenced in a study of T cell repertoires in cytomegalovirus infection. A single record per CDR3 protein comes from TCRdb applying MiXCR to the reads. This table has more than 350,000 distinct CDR3 sequences, approximately 31% appearing once. The source material was PBMCs. These receptors all stem from a human donor in good health (CMV status not recorded). Some clones in this sample may be carry-over from other donors' samples.

Only a few counts were recorded for this clonotype. The V and J genes are TRBV4-2 and TRBJ2-5; D may be TRBD1 or TRBD2 (5 bases each). CDR1 is LGHNA, CDR2 YNFKEQ, per germline. The germline V and J ends were trimmed by 4 bases and 3 bases, with 12 bases remaining between them. The CDR3 consists of 14 residues. The CDR3 DNA reads TGTGCCAGCAGCCCTGCAGGGAGCGAAGAGACCCAGTACTTC. Residues: CASSPAGSEETQYF.

This clonotype was observed at least ten times. The rearrangement joins TRBV11-2 to TRBJ2-4; 8 bases agree with TRBD1. The CDR3 loop spans 17 amino acids. V lost 4 bases to trimming and J lost 0 bases; unmatched junction nucleotides: 8. Germline-derived CDR1 and CDR2 are SGHAT and FQNNGV. The CDR3, as DNA: TGTGCCAGCAGCTCCAGGACAGGGCCTATAGCCAAAAACATTCAGTACTTC. Amino acid sequence: CASSSRTGPIAKNIQYF.

The rearrangement uses TRBV18 and TRBJ1-4; D is uncertain. V lost 5 bases to trimming and J lost 1 base, with 14 bases between them. The CDR3 has 16 amino acids. Germline V gene sequence: CDR1 KGHSH, CDR2 LQKENI. The CDR3 nucleotides are TGTGCCAGCTCAGCGACACTTCTAAGAACTAATGAAAAACTGTTTTTT. It specifies CASSATLLRTNEKLFF.

The chain carries TRBV14 and TRBJ1-1; a possible D gene is TRBD1 (5 bases). Between the trimmed V and J ends, which lost 0 bases and 0 bases, there was a span of 14 bases. Germline CDR1 reads SGHDN; CDR2 reads FVKESK. The CDR3 runs 17 residues. The CDR3 DNA follows: TGTGCCAGCAGCCAAGATGAGGGACCCCTGATGAACACTGAAGCTTTCTTT. Its protein product is CASSQDEGPLMNTEAFF. Combining the CDR3 with reference TRBV14 and TRBJ1-1 gives the whole variable domain EAGVTQFPSHSVIEKGQTVTLRCDPISGHDNLYWYRRVMGKEIKFLLHFVKESKQDESGMPNNRFLAERTGGTYSTLKVQPAELEDSGVYFCASSQDEGPLMNTEAFFGQGTRLTVV.

There are many counts of this clonotype. The V call is TRBV4-1, the J call TRBJ1-2, with a weak D call TRBD1 (6 bases). The germline V and J ends were trimmed by 4 bases and 6 bases, with 18 bases remaining between them. Germline CDR1 and CDR2: MGHRA and YSYEKL. The CDR3 covers 15 residues. Here the CDR3 DNA reads TGCGCCAGCAGCCTCCCATTGGGGGGGCGCGATGGCTACACCTTC. Encoded protein: CASSLPLGGRDGYTF.

About this clonotype: It may be a read error: a sequence one base away is much more abundant. The V and J genes are TRBV11-2 and TRBJ2-3; TRBD2 matches 14 bases. This CDR3 region has 16 residues. In germline, CDR1 is SGHAT, CDR2 FQNNGV. CDR3 in DNA: TGTTCCAGCAGCCCAGGACTAGCGGGGGGCCCAGATACGCAGTATTTT. Its translation: CSSSPGLAGGPDTQYF.

The table lists this clonotype with a few counts. This chain connects TRBV7-9 to TRBJ1-2; no definite D call. The CDR3 runs to 14 residues. Germline CDR1 SEHNR, CDR2 FQNEAQ (reference sequence). V dropped 5 bases and J dropped 4 bases, with 14 bases sitting between them. The CDR3 spells CASSLVGNFYGYTF. Written as DNA, the CDR3 is TGTGCCAGCAGCCTAGTCGGTAATTTCTATGGCTACACCTTC.

The CDR3 DNA follows: TGTGCCAGCAGTCCCCTGGACAGACAAAAAGAGACCCAGTACTTC. It codes for CASSPLDRQKETQYF. This chain joins TRBV7-2 and TRBJ2-5, with D possibly TRBD1 on 6 matching bases. This CDR3 has 15 residues. Trimming cost V 6 bases and J 3 bases, with 17 bases left between them. Germline V gene data show CDR1 as SGHTA and CDR2 as FQGNSA.

A few counts support this clonotype. This chain connects TRBV19 to TRBJ2-5, with D uncertain. The V gene's germline CDR1 is LNHDA and CDR2 SQIVND (reference sequence). The CDR3 totals 14 residues. V dropped 1 base and J dropped 3 bases, with 9 bases sitting between them. The CDR3 protein is CASSIVGRKETQYF. The CDR3 DNA is TGTGCCAGTAGTATAGTTGGCAGGAAAGAGACCCAGTACTTC. Filled out from reference TRBV19 and TRBJ2-5, the complete variable domain reads DGGITQSPKYLFRKEGQNVTLSCEQNLNHDAMYWYRQDPGQGLRLIYYSQIVNDFQKGDIAEGYSVSREKKESFPLTVTSAQKNPTAFYLCASSIVGRKETQYFGPGTRLLVL.

The chain employs TRBV4-1 and TRBJ2-6; D not certain. The germline V gene has CDR1 MGHRA and CDR2 YSYEKL. This CDR3 has 17 residues. V was cut by 0 bases and J by 4 bases, with 13 bases left in between. CDR3 protein: CASSQDKGSLGANVLTF. CDR3 DNA sequence: TGCGCCAGCAGCCAAGATAAAGGTTCTCTCGGGGCCAACGTCCTGACTTTC.

J is TRBJ2-7 and V is TRBV6-9, with no clear D. Germline V gene lookup returns CDR1 MNHGY and CDR2 SVAAGI. Trimming shortened V by 4 bases and J by 12 bases, and 16 bases separated the two germline ends. This CDR3 spans 12 amino acids. The CDR3 nucleotides read TGTGCCAGCAGTTCTTGGACCGAGATCACGTACTTC. Its translation is CASSSWTEITYF.

In regard to this clonotype: The final CDR3 position lacks the conserved phenylalanine or tryptophan, pointing to a likely read error. This chain connects TRBV15 to TRBJ2-5; 7 nucleotides line up with TRBD1. The CDR3 runs to 17 residues. J gave up 2 bases and V 1 base, and 10 bases lay outside the gene matches. Germline CDR1 is LNHNV and CDR2 is YYDKDF (reference sequence). Written as DNA, the CDR3 is TGTGCCACCAGCAGAGCGGGATTTACAGGGGAACAAGAGACCCAGTACTTA. Translated, it gives CATSRAGFTGEQETQYL.

This clonotype was detected only a few times. The chain employs TRBV6-2 or TRBV6-3 and TRBJ1-5; the match to TRBD1 covers 7 bases. Germline CDR1 MNHEY, CDR2 SVGEGT. This CDR3 is built from 15 residues. The V and J ends lost 2 bases and 4 bases, in that order; junction bases with no gene match: 5. The CDR3 coding sequence is TGTGCCAGCAGTTACCAGGGGGTGAGAAATCAGCCCCAGCATTTT. This gives the protein CASSYQGVRNQPQHF.

This chain uses TRBV19 with TRBJ1-6; no clear D. CDR1 and CDR2 (germline): LNHDA, SQIVND (reference sequence). CDR3 size: 17 residues. V was shortened by 2 bases and J by 7 bases, with 18 bases between the two germline ends. The CDR3 loop reads CASSISVADVLNSPLHF. CDR3 coding DNA: TGTGCCAGTAGTATATCCGTGGCGGACGTCTTGAATTCACCCCTCCACTTT.

This clonotype showed up just a few times. The chain is built from TRBV30 and TRBJ1-6, with TRBD1 identical over 7 bases. Germline CDR1 is GTSNPN and CDR2 is SVGIG (reference sequence). The CDR3 covers 14 residues. Trimming took 8 bases from V and 6 from J; bases not matched to a gene: 10. CDR3 DNA sequence: TGTGCCGCGACCGGGCAGGGGGGTAATTCACCCCTCCACTTT. The encoded protein is CAATGQGGNSPLHF.

The gene calls are TRBV5-5 and TRBJ2-3, with D unclear. Germline assignment: CDR1 SGHKS and CDR2 YYEKEE (reference sequence). V was clipped by 2 bases and J by 6 bases, with 13 bases between them. The CDR3 is 14 residues long. The CDR3 nucleotides read TGTGCCAGCAGCTTAGATATAGCCCCGGATACGCAGTATTTT. This translates into CASSLDIAPDTQYF.

The V and J genes are TRBV10-3 and TRBJ2-1, with 9 bases aligning to TRBD2. This CDR3 spans 14 amino acids. V shed 10 bases, J shed 0 bases, and the junction held 4 bases outside the gene matches. Germline loops: CDR1 ENHRY, CDR2 SYGVKD. CDR3 residues: CATERGDSYNEQFF. For the CDR3, the DNA is TGTGCCACCGAGCGGGGGGACTCCTACAATGAGCAGTTCTTC.

The chain employs TRBV20-1 and TRBJ1-1, with D possibly being TRBD1 (5 bases). The V and J ends lost 8 bases and 2 bases respectively, with 12 bases between them. The CDR3 loop spans 12 amino acids. CDR1 and CDR2 (germline): DFQATT, SNEGSKA (reference sequence). The CDR3 DNA reads TGCAGTTTTTTAAGGGGAAACACTGAAGCTTTCTTT. This translates into CSFLRGNTEAFF.

In its sample, this clonotype was seen many times. V and J are TRBV7-2 and TRBJ2-3; a weak D match, TRBD1 (5 bases). The CDR3 runs to 12 residues. The germline V gene encodes CDR1 SGHTA and CDR2 FQGNSA. Trimming removed 4 bases from V and 8 bases from J, with 10 bases in between. CDR3 residues: CASSSPQGTQYF. CDR3 coding DNA: TGTGCCAGCAGCTCCCCGCAGGGTACGCAGTATTTT.

The J gene is TRBJ2-3, the V gene TRBV11-2; D might be TRBD2 (5 bases). Germline V lookup: CDR1 SGHAT, CDR2 FQNNGV. This CDR3 has 16 residues. The V end lost 1 base, the J end lost 2 bases, and 13 bases lay between the germline ends. This chain's CDR3 is CASSLGQAGTTDTQYF. DNA of the CDR3: TGTGCCAGCAGCTTAGGTCAGGCGGGTACCACAGATACGCAGTATTTT.

This clonotype was detected only a few times. The V gene is TRBV4-1, the J gene TRBJ2-7; 8 nucleotides line up with TRBD2. CDR3 length equals 14 residues. J was trimmed by 2 bases and V by 6 bases; bases with no gene match: 6. The germline CDR1 and CDR2 sequences are MGHRA and YSYEKL. The CDR3 nucleotides are TGCGCCAGCAGTGACGGGGGGGGCACCTACGAGCAGTACTTC. Translating it yields CASSDGGGTYEQYF.

This rearrangement joins TRBV5-1 to TRBJ2-1; D perhaps matches TRBD2 (6 bases). Trimming took 7 bases from V and 9 from J, leaving 20 bases between them. CDR3 size: 14 residues. Looked up from germline, CDR1 is SGHRS and CDR2 is YFSETQ. CDR3 residues: CASGMGGSLGEQFF. CDR3 sequence (DNA): TGCGCCAGCGGAATGGGGGGTAGCCTCGGTGAGCAGTTCTTC.

This clonotype was counted only a few times. V is TRBV28 and J is TRBJ1-5, with 8 nucleotides matching TRBD1. Germline V lookup: CDR1 MDHEN, CDR2 SYDVKM. The trim removed 6 bases at V and 1 base at J, leaving 5 bases unmatched. The CDR3 consists of 15 residues. As DNA, the CDR3 is TGTGCCAGCAGCCCTCAGGGGGCCAGCAATCAGCCCCAGCATTTT. This translates into CASSPQGASNQPQHF.

This clonotype was observed a few times. The chain is built from TRBV6-1 and TRBJ1-5, with no clear D. Trimming shortened V by 5 bases and J by 1 base, and 3 bases separated the two germline ends. Germline V gene lookup returns CDR1 MNHNS and CDR2 SASEGT. The CDR3 has 12 amino acids. The CDR3 nucleotides read TGTGCCAGCAGTAAAAGCAATCAGCCCCAGCATTTT. Translated: CASSKSNQPQHF.

The chain is built from TRBV7-2 and TRBJ1-4; 7 bases fit TRBD1. This CDR3 region has 15 residues. The germline CDR1 and CDR2 sequences are SGHTA and FQGNSA. V trimming: 1 base; J trimming: 3 bases; junction bases outside the gene matches: 2. CDR3 nucleotides: TGTGCCAGCAGCTTAGAAGGGGGCCCTAATGAAAAACTGTTTTTT. This gives the protein CASSLEGGPNEKLFF.

This clonotype was recorded at least ten times. The V gene is TRBV7-9, the J gene TRBJ2-2, with a possible D match to TRBD2 (5 bases). Germline V gene lookup returns CDR1 SEHNR and CDR2 FQNEAQ (reference sequence). The CDR3 totals 17 residues. V was shortened by 2 bases and J by 0 bases, with 13 bases between the two germline ends. As DNA, the CDR3 is TGTGCCAGCAGCTTAACCCCTCCCGGGGCGAACACCGGGGAGCTGTTTTTT. Its translation is CASSLTPPGANTGELFF.

The sample holds many counts of this clonotype. The genes are TRBV7-8 and TRBJ1-5, with 10 bases matching TRBD1. V dropped 1 base and J dropped 6; count of bases not matched to a gene: 3. Looked up from germline, CDR1 is SGHVS and CDR2 is FQNEAQ. CDR3 size: 15 residues. CDR3 protein: CASSLEGTGVQPQHF. The CDR3 bases are TGTGCCAGCAGCTTAGAGGGGACAGGGGTTCAGCCCCAGCATTTT. Based on the CDR3 plus reference TRBV7-8 and TRBJ1-5, the full variable domain is GAGVSQSPRYKVAKRGQDVALRCDPISGHVSLFWYQQALGQGPEFLTYFQNEAQLDKSGLPSDRFFAERPEGSVSTLKIQRTQQEDSAVYLCASSLEGTGVQPQHFGDGTRLSIL.

The chain employs TRBV5-4 and TRBJ2-2; possibly TRBD2 for D (5 bases). The CDR3 runs 14 residues. Germline CDR1 is SGHNT and CDR2 is YYREEE (reference sequence). V lost 2 bases and J 4 bases, leaving 9 bases between the germline ends. CDR3: CASSFSGSTGELFF. In DNA form, the CDR3 reads TGTGCCAGCAGCTTCTCGGGAAGCACCGGGGAGCTGTTTTTT.

For the CDR3, the DNA is TGTGCCAGCAGCCAAACGATCCAGGGCACTGAAGCTTTCTTT. It codes for CASSQTIQGTEAFF. This sequence joins TRBV14 and TRBJ1-1, with D possibly TRBD1 on 5 matching bases. Germline CDR1 is SGHDN and CDR2 is FVKESK. With 2 bases removed from V and 4 bases from J, the gap between germline ends came to 11 bases. CDR3 length equals 14 residues.

This clonotype was seen only a few times. This chain links TRBV19 with TRBJ1-5, with D possibly matching TRBD1 (6 bases). The length of the CDR3 is 14 residues. Trimming took off 5 bases at V and 4 bases at J, with 12 bases between the two ends. The germline V gene encodes CDR1 LNHDA and CDR2 SQIVND (reference sequence). The CDR3 nucleotides are TGTGCCAGTAGTCCAGGACAGTATAATCAGCCCCAGCATTTT. Its protein product is CASSPGQYNQPQHF.

This clonotype turned up a few times. The CDR3 DNA reads as TGTGCCATCAGTGTCGGACAGGGCCTTGGAAATGAGCAGTTCTTC. This encodes CAISVGQGLGNEQFF. The chain recombines TRBV10-3 with TRBJ2-1; 8 bases line up with TRBD1. With V trimmed by 4 bases and J by 7 bases, 9 bases remained unmatched. The germline V gene encodes CDR1 ENHRY and CDR2 SYGVKD. The CDR3 contains 15 residues.

This clonotype showed up just a few times. The chain has TRBV20-1 and TRBJ1-1, with 9 nucleotides matching TRBD1. This CDR3 contains 14 residues. Losses at the gene ends were 5 bases for V and 4 bases for J; bases not matched to a gene: 8. Germline CDR1 reads DFQATT; CDR2 reads SNEGSKA (reference sequence). The CDR3 here is CSASHRGLGTEAFF. CDR3 nucleotide sequence: TGCAGTGCTTCGCACAGGGGGCTGGGCACTGAAGCTTTCTTT.